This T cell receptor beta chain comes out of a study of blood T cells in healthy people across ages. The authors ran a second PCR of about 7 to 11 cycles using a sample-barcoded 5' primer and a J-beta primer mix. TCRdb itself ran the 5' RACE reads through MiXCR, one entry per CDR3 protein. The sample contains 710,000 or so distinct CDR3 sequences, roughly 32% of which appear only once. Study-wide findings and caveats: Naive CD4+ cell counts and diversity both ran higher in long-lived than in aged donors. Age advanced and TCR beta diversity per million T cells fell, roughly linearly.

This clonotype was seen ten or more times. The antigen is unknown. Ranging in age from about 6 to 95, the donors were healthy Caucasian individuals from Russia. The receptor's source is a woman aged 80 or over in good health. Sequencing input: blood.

CDR3 DNA sequence: TGTGCCAGCGGCCAGGCGGCGCACTATGGCTACACCTTC. Amino acids: CASGQAAHYGYTF. V and J are TRBV2 and TRBJ1-2; no definite D call. Trimming pared 8 bases from V and 3 bases from J, leaving 13 bases between. From germline, CDR1 is SNHLY and CDR2 FYNNEI. CDR3 length: 13 residues.